This TCR beta chain comes out of a study of cytomegalovirus exposure and HLA in healthy donors. Looking at the study overall: The Caucasian-associated ancestry cluster contained roughly four fifths of the 300 to 450 genotyped donors.

13 Jbeta primers and 60 Vbeta primers were used for the PCR. Sequencing was performed with immunoSEQ multiplex PCR; in TCRdb, only in-frame clones are kept and a portion is missing. The sample has 140,000 to 150,000 clones, 60% to 85% seen once. Germline CDR1 is KGHSH and CDR2 is LQKENI. V gave up 3 bases and J gave up 8 bases; unmatched junction bases: 18. CDR3 length: 17 amino acids. The sample comprised PBMCs. The genes are TRBV18 and TRBJ1-2; 7 bases match TRBD1. The sequence derives from a middle-aged man in good health and CMV-seropositive. Here the CDR3 DNA reads TGTGCCAGCTCACCTCCCTTCTTTGACAGGGATGGTGACGGCTACACCTTC. Translated: CASSPPFFDRDGDGYTF.